The rows below give T cell receptor beta chains drawn from one sample of a study of blood T cell repertoires in COVID-19. The protocol was immunoSEQ multiplex PCR, while the TCRdb copy is restricted to in-frame clones and leaves out a portion. The table includes about 250,000 clones, 75% to 90% detected once. Sequencing was performed on peripheral blood. These TCRs come from a woman aged 25 to 39 with active or convalescent COVID-19. CDR3s include the opening cysteine and the closing phenylalanine or tryptophan. A D gene is named only where the DNA matches it firmly. The size entry is marked missing in some rows and otherwise reads once, few, many or a size class.

d_call cdr3_length clone_size j_call v_call cdr3_aa cdr3_nt
TRBD1 13 NA TRBJ1-2 TRBV5-5 CASSPQGAGGYTF TGTGCCAGCAGCCCTCAGGGGGCGGGTGGCTACACCTTC
TRBD1 13 NA TRBJ2-7 TRBV24-1 CATSDRDSYEQYF TGTGCCACCAGTGATCGGGACAGCTACGAGCAGTACTTC
NA 15 NA TRBJ1-5 TRBV28 CASSLQHLGYQPQHF TGTGCCAGCAGTTTACAACATCTAGGCTATCAGCCCCAGCATTTT
NA 13 NA TRBJ1-1 TRBV28 CASSLNPGTEAFF TGTGCCAGCAGTTTGAATCCGGGAACTGAAGCTTTCTTT
NA 15 NA TRBJ2-7 TRBV5-1 CASSLAASEIYEQYF TGCGCCAGCAGCTTGGCGGCTAGCGAAATCTACGAGCAGTACTTC
TRBD1 16 NA TRBJ1-2 TRBV18 CASSPETGTLNYGYTF TGTGCCAGCTCACCAGAGACAGGGACCCTCAACTATGGCTACACCTTC
NA 13 few TRBJ1-6 TRBV7-3 CASSSTTGSPLHF TGTGCCAGCAGCTCGACGACGGGATCACCCCTCCACTTT
NA 15 NA TRBJ1-3 TRBV7-8 CASSKRRGTGNTIYF TGTGCCAGCAGCAAGAGACGGGGGACTGGAAACACCATATATTTT
NA 14 NA TRBJ1-2 TRBV7-9 CASSASDWRYGYTF TGTGCCAGCAGCGCATCCGATTGGAGGTATGGCTACACCTTC
TRBD2 14 NA TRBJ2-5 TRBV3-1/TRBV3-2 CASTRLAGQETQYF TGTGCCAGCACCCGACTAGCGGGGCAAGAGACCCAGTACTTC
NA 15 NA TRBJ2-2 TRBV5-1 CASSLWTPNTGELFF TGCGCCAGCAGCTTGTGGACACCGAACACCGGGGAGCTGTTTTTT
NA 15 NA TRBJ1-5 TRBV2 CASSDRGHSNQPQHF TGTGCCAGCAGTGACCGGGGTCATAGCAATCAGCCCCAGCATTTT
NA 14 NA TRBJ2-7 TRBV10-1 CASSEGRGKYEQYF TGCGCCAGCAGTGAAGGCCGGGGGAAATACGAGCAGTACTTC
NA 13 NA TRBJ1-2 TRBV29-1 CSVEVVTHYGYTF TGCAGCGTTGAAGTGGTCACTCACTATGGCTACACCTTC
NA 14 few TRBJ1-6 TRBV21-1 CASSKAKGNSPLHF TGTGCCAGCAGCAAAGCGAAGGGGAATTCACCCCTCCACTTT
NA 15 NA TRBJ1-2 TRBV7-2 CASSPDRGSFYGYTF TGTGCCAGCAGCCCCGACCGGGGGTCCTTCTATGGCTACACCTTC
TRBD1 15 NA TRBJ2-2 TRBV5-1 CASSFDRGDTGELFF TGCGCCAGCAGCTTCGACAGGGGGGACACCGGGGAGCTGTTTTTT
NA 15 NA TRBJ1-1 TRBV7-3 CASSPNRAPNTEAFF TGTGCCAGCAGCCCAAACAGGGCCCCCAACACTGAAGCTTTCTTT
TRBD1 13 NA TRBJ1-1 TRBV2 CASSLQGHTEAFF TGTGCCAGCAGCTTACAGGGGCACACTGAAGCTTTCTTT
NA 15 NA TRBJ2-2 TRBV2 CASSRQVWNTGELFF TGTGCCAGCAGTCGACAGGTTTGGAACACCGGGGAGCTGTTTTTT
NA 14 once TRBJ1-1 TRBV5-1 CASSFDLGGTEAFF TGCGCCAGCAGCTTTGACCTCGGGGGCACTGAAGCTTTCTTT
NA 13 NA TRBJ2-7 TRBV5-1 CASSPGSGLEQYF TGCGCCAGCAGCCCCGGGAGTGGACTCGAGCAGTACTTC
TRBD2 15 NA TRBJ2-3 TRBV11-2 CASSHERGGLDTQYF TGTGCCAGCAGCCACGAGCGGGGGGGATTAGATACGCAGTATTTT
NA 14 NA TRBJ1-3 TRBV7-9 CASRLQMAGNTIYF TGTGCCAGCCGACTTCAGATGGCCGGAAACACCATATATTTT
TRBD1 16 NA TRBJ2-2 TRBV6-6 CASSYPDRAGGGELFF TGTGCCAGCAGTTACCCGGACAGGGCGGGCGGCGGGGAGCTGTTTTTT
TRBD2 15 NA TRBJ2-5 TRBV2 CASSDRSSGTETQYF TGTGCCAGCAGTGACCGGTCTAGCGGAACGGAGACCCAGTACTTC
TRBD1 15 NA TRBJ2-3 TRBV15 CAAAAGTGGSDTQYF TGTGCCGCTGCGGCGGGGACAGGGGGCTCGGATACGCAGTATTTT
NA 12 NA TRBJ1-5 TRBV7-2 CASSDHSQPQHF TGTGCCAGCAGCGACCACAGCCAGCCCCAGCATTTT
TRBD1 15 few TRBJ1-4 TRBV2 CASRSSTGGIGKLFF TGTGCCAGCAGATCCTCGACAGGGGGCATAGGAAAACTGTTTTTT
NA 15 NA TRBJ1-5 TRBV7-2 CASSVTGTPNQPQHF TGTGCCAGCAGCGTTACCGGGACACCTAATCAGCCCCAGCATTTT
TRBD1 17 NA TRBJ1-6 TRBV5-1 CASSLAPGGQGNSPLHF TGCGCCAGCAGCTTGGCCCCAGGTGGACAGGGGAATTCACCCCTCCACTTT
NA 15 NA TRBJ1-6 TRBV9 CASSVRQEASSPLHF TGTGCCAGCAGCGTACGACAGGAGGCGAGTTCACCCCTCCACTTT
TRBD1 16 NA TRBJ2-7 TRBV19 CASSLRTGGLSYEQYF TGTGCCAGTAGTCTACGGACAGGGGGCTTATCCTACGAGCAGTACTTC
NA 14 NA TRBJ1-1 TRBV25-1 CASTPRGRGTEAFF TGTGCCAGCACCCCCCGGGGGAGGGGTACTGAAGCTTTCTTT
TRBD2 15 NA TRBJ2-5 TRBV7-2 CATTRASGGYETQYF TGTGCCACCACCCGGGCTAGCGGGGGCTATGAGACCCAGTACTTC
NA 14 NA TRBJ2-6 TRBV6-5 CASSRDSGANVLTF TGTGCCAGCAGTCGGGACTCTGGGGCCAACGTCCTGACTTTC
TRBD1 17 NA TRBJ1-4 TRBV19 CASSTSLTGGAFEKLFF TGTGCCAGTAGTACAAGCCTAACAGGGGGCGCTTTTGAAAAACTGTTTTTT
NA 16 NA TRBJ2-5 TRBV6-6 CASSYSALETQETQYF TGTGCCAGCAGTTACTCAGCACTAGAAACTCAAGAGACCCAGTACTTC
NA 12 once TRBJ2-7 TRBV6-5 CASSYDSYEQYF TGTGCCAGCAGTTATGACAGCTACGAGCAGTACTTC
TRBD2 16 NA TRBJ2-5 TRBV4-2 CASSPTSGGAGETQYF TGTGCCAGCAGCCCGACTAGCGGGGGGGCCGGAGAGACCCAGTACTTC